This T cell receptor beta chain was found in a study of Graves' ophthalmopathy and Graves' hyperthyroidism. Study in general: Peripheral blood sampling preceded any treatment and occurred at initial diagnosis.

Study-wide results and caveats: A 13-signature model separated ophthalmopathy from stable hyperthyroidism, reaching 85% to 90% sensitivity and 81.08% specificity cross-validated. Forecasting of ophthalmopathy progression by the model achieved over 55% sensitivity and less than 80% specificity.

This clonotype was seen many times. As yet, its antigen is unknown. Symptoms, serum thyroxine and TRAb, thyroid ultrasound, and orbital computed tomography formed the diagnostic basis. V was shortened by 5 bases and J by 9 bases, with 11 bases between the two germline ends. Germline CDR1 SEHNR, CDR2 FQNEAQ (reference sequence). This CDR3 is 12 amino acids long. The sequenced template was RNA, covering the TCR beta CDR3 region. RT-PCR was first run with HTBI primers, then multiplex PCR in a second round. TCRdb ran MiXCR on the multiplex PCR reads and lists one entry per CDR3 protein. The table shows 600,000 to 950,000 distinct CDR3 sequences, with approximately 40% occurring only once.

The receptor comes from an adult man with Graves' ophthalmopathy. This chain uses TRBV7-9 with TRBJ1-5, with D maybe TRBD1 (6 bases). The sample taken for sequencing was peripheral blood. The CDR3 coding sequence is TGTGCCAGCAGCCTGGGGGCGCTGCCCCAGCATTTT. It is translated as CASSLGALPQHF.